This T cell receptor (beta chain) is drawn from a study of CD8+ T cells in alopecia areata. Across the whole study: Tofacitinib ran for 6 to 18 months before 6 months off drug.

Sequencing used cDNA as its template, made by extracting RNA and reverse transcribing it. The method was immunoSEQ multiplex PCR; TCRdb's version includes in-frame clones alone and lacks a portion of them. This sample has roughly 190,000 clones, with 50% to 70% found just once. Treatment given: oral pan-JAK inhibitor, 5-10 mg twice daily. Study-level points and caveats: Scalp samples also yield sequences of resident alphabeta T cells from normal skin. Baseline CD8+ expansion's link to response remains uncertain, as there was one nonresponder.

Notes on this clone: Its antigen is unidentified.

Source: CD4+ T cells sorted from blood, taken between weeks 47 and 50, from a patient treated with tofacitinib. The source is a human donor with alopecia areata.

The CDR3 here is CALGGQGSQPQHF. The CDR3 DNA reads as TGTGCCCTGGGGGGACAGGGAAGTCAGCCCCAGCATTTT. The chain carries TRBV30 and TRBJ1-5, with 9 bases aligning to TRBD1. Trimming cost V 8 bases and J 6 bases; bases outside gene matches: 8. Germline CDR1 and CDR2: GTSNPN and SVGIG (reference sequence). The CDR3 is made up of 13 amino acids.